The 20 T cell receptor beta chains reported below all come from one sample, sequenced in a study of T cells in Graves' hyperthyroidism and ophthalmopathy. RNA transcripts served as the template for amplifying TCR beta CDR3 regions. In the first-round RT-PCR of the TCR CDR3, the HTBI primer set was used. TCRdb used MiXCR to reprocess the multiplex PCR reads, holding one entry per CDR3 protein. The sample shows around 270,000 distinct CDR3 sequences, approximately 18% of them seen only once. Sequenced input: blood. These receptors all stem from a man aged 45-60 years with Graves' ophthalmopathy.

This clonotype was counted only a few times. This chain uses TRBV14 with TRBJ1-1; 9 bases align to TRBD1. V was clipped by 3 bases and J by 1 base; unmatched bases: 9. The germline CDR1 and CDR2 sequences are SGHDN and FVKESK. The CDR3 is 17 residues long. The CDR3 here is CASSHRDREAPNTEAFF. The CDR3 region has the DNA TGTGCCAGCAGCCATCGGGACAGGGAGGCTCCGAACACTGAAGCTTTCTTT.

On this clonotype: It may be a read error: a sequence one base away is much more abundant. The genes are TRBV28 and TRBJ1-4, with 7 bases that match TRBD1. This CDR3 comprises 17 residues. Germline V gene data show CDR1 as MDHEN and CDR2 as SYDVKM. Trimming cost V 4 bases and J 6 bases; bases outside gene matches: 14. The CDR3 DNA reads TGTGCCAGCAGTTCCACAGACAGGGACAGAGCTGATGAAAAACTGTTTTTT. Its protein is CASSSTDRDRADEKLFF.

In this sample, this clonotype turned up many times. The rearrangement joins TRBV28 to TRBJ2-7, with 7 bases matching TRBD2. Trimming took 1 base from V and 6 from J; bases not matched to a gene: 9. CDR3 length: 15 amino acids. Germline CDR1 and CDR2: MDHEN and SYDVKM. CDR3 protein: CASSLSSSGAREQYF. The CDR3 DNA is TGTGCCAGCAGTTTATCGTCCAGCGGGGCTCGCGAGCAGTACTTC.

This clonotype showed up many times. V is TRBV24-1 and J is TRBJ1-1; D uncertain. CDR3 length equals 15 residues. Trimming shortened V by 0 bases and J by 5 bases, and 12 bases separated the two germline ends. CDR1 KGHDR and CDR2 SFDVKD come from the germline V gene. CDR3 loop: CATSDLRSAGTEAFF. CDR3 DNA: TGTGCCACCAGTGATTTGCGGTCTGCGGGGACTGAAGCTTTCTTT.

V and J are TRBV6-5 and TRBJ1-4, with D perhaps TRBD1 (6 bases). V lost 4 bases, J lost 11 bases, and 11 bases lay in between. From germline, CDR1 is MNHEY and CDR2 SVGAGI. There are 12 residues in the CDR3. The CDR3 is CASSSQGRKLFF. As DNA, the CDR3 is TGTGCCAGCAGTTCACAGGGACGGAAACTGTTTTTT.

This clonotype was recorded at least ten times. This chain joins TRBV20-1 and TRBJ1-1, with 8 bases lining up with TRBD1. The CDR3 sequence is 12 residues long. The germline V gene has CDR1 DFQATT and CDR2 SNEGSKA (reference sequence). V was pared by 6 bases and J by 6 bases, with 6 bases of the junction left unmatched. The CDR3 sequence is CSAGDRGSEAFF. CDR3 nucleotides: TGCAGTGCAGGCGACAGGGGATCTGAAGCTTTCTTT.

This clonotype was recorded a few times. The V and J genes are TRBV25-1 and TRBJ1-1; unclear D gene. The CDR3 is 13 amino acids. Looked up from germline, CDR1 is MGHDK and CDR2 is SYGVNS. Trimming removed 3 bases from V and 7 bases from J, with 12 bases in between. Written as DNA, the CDR3 is TGTGCCAGCAGTGACCCCAACTATATTGAAGCTTTCTTT. Amino acids: CASSDPNYIEAFF.

This sequence joins TRBV29-1 and TRBJ2-5; 9 bases are a match to TRBD1. CDR3 size: 16 residues. J was trimmed by 2 bases and V by 6 bases; bases with no gene match: 13. Germline lookup yields CDR1 SQVTM and CDR2 ANQGSEA. The chain's CDR3 is CSVAGTGRQLQETQYF. The CDR3 DNA follows: TGCAGCGTCGCCGGGACAGGGAGGCAACTGCAAGAGACCCAGTACTTC.

Only a few counts were recorded for this clonotype. CDR3 bases: TGCGCCAGCAGCCTTCGGACTAGCGGGAGGTCTGATGAGCAGTTCTTC. Translating gives CASSLRTSGRSDEQFF. This chain joins TRBV5-1 and TRBJ2-1; 14 nucleotides agree with TRBD2. Germline CDR1 reads SGHRS; CDR2 reads YFSETQ. V dropped 4 bases and J dropped 8; count of bases not matched to a gene: 8. The CDR3 has 16 amino acids.

This clonotype was picked up a small number of times. CDR3 sequence (DNA): TGTGCCAGCAGTTTTCGCCCCATTACTGAAGCTTTCTTT. Its protein product is CASSFRPITEAFF. The rearrangement links TRBV28 to TRBJ1-1; D gene uncertain. The V and J ends lost 3 bases and 5 bases respectively, with 10 bases between them. The germline V gene has CDR1 MDHEN and CDR2 SYDVKM. The length of the CDR3 is 13 residues.

This clonotype has ten or more counts. The chain employs TRBV5-5 and TRBJ2-3; 14 bases align to TRBD2. Germline V gene lookup returns CDR1 SGHKS and CDR2 YYEKEE (reference sequence). The CDR3 spans 18 residues. The V segment lost 0 bases and the J segment 2 bases; nucleotides outside the gene matches: 5. Written as DNA, the CDR3 is TGTGCCAGCAGCTTGGGGCGGGGACTAGCGGGGGACACAGATACGCAGTATTTT. Translating gives CASSLGRGLAGDTDTQYF. Full variable domain (remainder filled in from reference TRBV5-5 and TRBJ2-3): DAGVTQSPTHLIKTRGQQVTLRCSPISGHKSVSWYQQVLGQGPQFIFQYYEKEERGRGNFPDRFSARQFPNYSSELNVNALLLGDSALYLCASSLGRGLAGDTDTQYFGPGTRLTVL.

This clonotype was recorded a few times. V and J are TRBV6-1 and TRBJ2-7, with unresolved D. CDR1 and CDR2 from the germline V gene are MNHNS and SASEGT. V lost 0 bases and J 4 bases, leaving 4 bases between the germline ends. The CDR3 totals 12 residues. As DNA, the CDR3 is TGTGCCAGCAGTGAAGCATGGTACGAGCAGTACTTC. This gives the protein CASSEAWYEQYF.

This clonotype was recorded at least ten times. CDR3 protein: CASSSQGNTEAFF. In nucleotides, the CDR3 is TGTGCCAGCAGCTCCCAAGGGAACACTGAAGCTTTCTTT. The chain combines TRBV7-2 with TRBJ1-1; D call uncertain. The germline V and J ends were trimmed by 4 bases and 1 base, with 7 bases remaining between them. CDR3 length: 13 amino acids. The germline V gene has CDR1 SGHTA and CDR2 FQGNSA.

The table lists this clonotype with many counts. This chain connects TRBV7-2 to TRBJ1-2, with TRBD1 identical over 9 bases. Unmatched junction bases numbered 11, after V lost 4 bases and J lost 8 bases. This CDR3 has 15 residues. Germline V gives CDR1 SGHTA, CDR2 FQGNSA. CDR3 sequence reads: CASSSNRGLERGYTF. CDR3 bases: TGTGCCAGCAGCTCCAACAGGGGGCTGGAGAGGGGCTACACCTTC.

This clonotype was counted only a few times. The chain has TRBV9 and TRBJ2-1, with a weak D call TRBD2 (5 bases). The CDR3 has 15 residues. The germline gives CDR1 SGDLS, CDR2 YYNGEE. V was cut by 3 bases and J by 0 bases, with 10 bases left in between. CDR3 sequence: CASSAPGSSYNEQFF. CDR3 nucleotide sequence: TGTGCCAGCAGCGCCCCGGGGAGCTCCTACAATGAGCAGTTCTTC.

This clonotype was seen a handful of times. The chain combines TRBV19 with TRBJ2-1; D is perhaps TRBD2 (6 bases). The germline V gene encodes CDR1 LNHDA and CDR2 SQIVND (reference sequence). CDR3 length: 16 amino acids. With 3 bases removed from V and 7 bases from J, the gap between germline ends came to 19 bases. The CDR3 loop is CASSIRGGLNANEQFF. The CDR3 region has the DNA TGTGCCAGTAGTATTAGGGGAGGCCTAAACGCGAATGAGCAGTTCTTC. Supplemented by reference TRBV19 and TRBJ2-1, the full variable domain reads DGGITQSPKYLFRKEGQNVTLSCEQNLNHDAMYWYRQDPGQGLRLIYYSQIVNDFQKGDIAEGYSVSREKKESFPLTVTSAQKNPTAFYLCASSIRGGLNANEQFFGPGTRLTVL.

This clonotype came up many times. The V gene is TRBV20-1, the J gene TRBJ2-7; D possibly uses TRBD1 or TRBD2 (5 bases each). Germline values: CDR1 DFQATT, CDR2 SNEGSKA (reference sequence). Trimming removed 3 bases from V and 5 bases from J, with 17 bases in between. The CDR3 spans 14 residues. The CDR3 spells CSASPVAGSHEQYF. The DNA for the CDR3 is TGCAGTGCTAGCCCCGTTGCAGGGAGTCACGAGCAGTACTTC.

This clonotype was counted ten times or more. The rearrangement joins TRBV2 to TRBJ2-1; maybe TRBD2 (6 bases). V shed 6 bases and J shed 8 bases, with 11 bases lying between them. Per germline, CDR1 SNHLY and CDR2 FYNNEI. The CDR3 totals 12 residues. CDR3 loop: CASRRGTHEQFF. CDR3 sequence (DNA): TGTGCCAGCAGGCGAGGGACTCATGAGCAGTTCTTC.

There are many counts of this clonotype. The chain combines TRBV20-1 with TRBJ2-7; 12 positions match TRBD2. CDR1 is DFQATT, CDR2 SNEGSKA, per germline (reference sequence). The CDR3 runs to 19 residues. V dropped 4 bases and J dropped 5; count of bases not matched to a gene: 21. CDR3 region: CSATAGRLAGVLGIHEQYF. The CDR3 nucleotides read TGCAGTGCTACCGCGGGGAGACTAGCGGGAGTTTTAGGTATCCACGAGCAGTACTTC.

This clonotype was detected a few times. The chain links TRBV27 to TRBJ2-5, with TRBD1 matching over 7 bases. The V gene end was trimmed by 8 bases and the J gene end by 0 bases; junction bases not matched to a gene: 9. The CDR3 is 15 amino acids. Germline V gives CDR1 MNHEY, CDR2 SMNVEV (reference sequence). CDR3 nucleotide sequence: TGTGCCAGCCGACAAGACAGGGTCAACCAAGAGACCCAGTACTTC. The encoded protein is CASRQDRVNQETQYF.